What follows are 21 T cell receptor beta chains derived from one specimen sequenced in a study of shared clonotypes between healthy human individuals. Profiling relied on immunoSEQ multiplex PCR, and the TCRdb table lists in-frame clones only, not all of them. The data show 1.5 million to 1.9 million clones, 95% to 99% seen once. The sequencing sample was made of naive CD4+ T cells sorted from blood. Described subset: CD45RA+ positively selected. The receptors come from a man aged 25 to 40 in good health.

CDR3 protein: CASNDGGRPNEKLFF. The CDR3, as DNA: TGTGCCAGTAACGACGGCGGCAGGCCAAATGAAAAACTGTTTTTT. J is TRBJ1-4 and V is TRBV19, with D hard to call. The CDR3 sequence is 15 residues long. Germline CDR1 and CDR2: LNHDA and SQIVND (reference sequence). V was clipped by 7 bases and J by 5 bases, with 17 bases between them.

The genes are TRBV27 and TRBJ1-1; D ambiguous. With 4 bases removed from V and 2 bases from J, the gap between germline ends came to 14 bases. CDR3 length: 15 residues. The germline V gene has CDR1 MNHEY and CDR2 SMNVEV (reference sequence). CDR3 amino acids: CASSWIRGGNTEAFF. In DNA, the CDR3 is TGTGCCAGCAGTTGGATCCGGGGAGGAAACACTGAAGCTTTCTTT.

V and J are TRBV9 and TRBJ2-2; possibly TRBD1 for D (6 bases). The CDR3 extends over 18 amino acids. Germline loops: CDR1 SGDLS, CDR2 YYNGEE. Deletions cut 0 bases from V and 0 bases from J, with 15 bases between. The CDR3 nucleotides read TGTGCCAGCAGCGTAGGCCCCACCGGACAGCCGAACACCGGGGAGCTGTTTTTT. Amino acid sequence: CASSVGPTGQPNTGELFF.

V usage is TRBV28 and J usage is TRBJ1-2; 7 bases are a match to TRBD1. The CDR3 sequence is 14 residues long. Losses at the gene ends were 6 bases for V and 4 bases for J; bases not matched to a gene: 8. CDR1 is MDHEN, CDR2 SYDVKM, per germline. CDR3 loop: CASRPGTVPYGYTF. For the CDR3, the DNA is TGTGCCAGCAGGCCCGGGACAGTCCCCTATGGCTACACCTTC.

This chain joins TRBV5-1 and TRBJ2-3; 8 bases map to TRBD1. Germline loops: CDR1 SGHRS, CDR2 YFSETQ. This CDR3 is built from 18 residues. Trimming cost V 0 bases and J 1 base; bases outside gene matches: 10. The CDR3 spells CASSLAYGQGYGTDTQYF. The DNA for the CDR3 is TGCGCCAGCAGCTTGGCCTATGGACAGGGCTACGGCACAGATACGCAGTATTTT.

CDR3 loop: CSVKWAERDEKLFF. The DNA for the CDR3 is TGCAGCGTTAAATGGGCCGAGAGGGATGAAAAACTGTTTTTT. The chain links TRBV29-1 to TRBJ1-4, with D unresolved. V lost 5 bases to trimming and J lost 6 bases, with 16 bases between them. CDR1 and CDR2 from the germline V gene are SQVTM and ANQGSEA. The CDR3 has 14 amino acids. Full variable domain (outside the CDR3, taken from reference TRBV29-1 and TRBJ1-4): SAVISQKPSRDICQRGTSLTIQCQVDSQVTMMFWYRQQPGQSLTLIATANQGSEATYESGFVIDKFPISRPNLTFSTLTVSNMSPEDSSIYLCSVKWAERDEKLFFGSGTQLSVL.

This clone came up once. The rearrangement joins TRBV5-4 to TRBJ2-3; D is undetermined. CDR1 is SGHNT, CDR2 YYREEE, per germline (reference sequence). V dropped 7 bases and J dropped 2 bases, with 5 bases sitting between them. This CDR3 has 11 amino acids. CDR3 loop: CASGNTDTQYF. The CDR3 DNA follows: TGTGCCAGCGGAAACACAGATACGCAGTATTTT. Using reference TRBV5-4 and TRBJ2-3 for the parts outside the CDR3, the full variable domain is ETGVTQSPTHLIKTRGQQVTLRCSSQSGHNTVSWYQQALGQGPQFIFQYYREEENGRGNFPPRFSGLQFPNYSSELNVNALELDDSALYLCASGNTDTQYFGPGTRLTVL.

The chain combines TRBV7-9 with TRBJ2-7; tentative D call: TRBD2 (5 bases). V was clipped by 0 bases and J by 2 bases, with 8 bases between them. CDR1 and CDR2 (germline): SEHNR, FQNEAQ (reference sequence). CDR3 length: 14 residues. This CDR3 is CASSLAGDTYEQYF. The CDR3 DNA is TGTGCCAGCAGCTTAGCCGGGGATACCTACGAGCAGTACTTC. Looking up the rest from reference TRBV7-9 and TRBJ2-7 gives the full variable domain: DTGVSQNPRHKITKRGQNVTFRCDPISEHNRLYWYRQTLGQGPEFLTYFQNEAQLEKSRLLSDRFSAERPKGSFSTLEIQRTEQGDSAMYLCASSLAGDTYEQYFGPGTRLTVT.

The rearrangement uses TRBV28 and TRBJ1-2; the D gene is possibly TRBD1 (5 bases). This CDR3 has 13 amino acids. The germline V and J ends were trimmed by 6 bases and 8 bases, with 16 bases remaining between them. Germline lookup yields CDR1 MDHEN and CDR2 SYDVKM. In DNA form, the CDR3 reads TGTGCCAGCAGCATCGGGAGACAGACGGGCTACACCTTC. Its translation is CASSIGRQTGYTF.

The rearrangement links TRBV18 to TRBJ2-5; the D gene is possibly TRBD1 (5 bases). V shed 2 bases and J shed 0 bases, with 10 bases lying between them. Germline lookup yields CDR1 KGHSH and CDR2 LQKENI. The CDR3 has 15 amino acids. CDR3 DNA sequence: TGTGCCAGCTCACCAAGGGGATGGTACCAAGAGACCCAGTACTTC. It translates to CASSPRGWYQETQYF.

J is TRBJ1-2 and V is TRBV4-1; the D is unclear. From germline, CDR1 is MGHRA and CDR2 YSYEKL. V lost 5 bases and J 8 bases, leaving 18 bases between the germline ends. The CDR3 spans 14 residues. CDR3 region: CASSAIAGLQGYTF. The DNA for the CDR3 is TGCGCCAGCAGCGCTATAGCCGGGTTGCAAGGCTACACCTTC.

In DNA, the CDR3 is TGTGCCAGCAGCTTAGGGCCCTGGACAGGGGGAAATCAAGAGACCCAGTACTTC. The encoded protein is CASSLGPWTGGNQETQYF. V usage is TRBV11-3 and J usage is TRBJ2-5, with TRBD1 identical over 10 bases. V gave up 1 base and J gave up 2 bases; unmatched junction bases: 10. Germline V gene lookup returns CDR1 SGHNT and CDR2 YENEEA. The CDR3 runs 18 residues.

This rearrangement joins TRBV6-1 to TRBJ2-7; 8 bases are a match to TRBD2. Germline V lookup: CDR1 MNHNS, CDR2 SASEGT. The CDR3 totals 14 residues. V lost 7 bases and J lost 2; bases outside the gene matches: 7. CDR3 in amino acids: CASKRSSGPYEQYF. The CDR3 region has the DNA TGTGCCAGCAAAAGGTCTAGCGGGCCCTACGAGCAGTACTTC.

The chain recombines TRBV9 with TRBJ2-7; TRBD2 matches at 10 bases. CDR1 SGDLS and CDR2 YYNGEE come from the germline V gene. The CDR3 runs 17 residues. After removal of 4 bases from V and 4 bases from J, the junction contained 14 bases not matched to a gene. The CDR3 DNA reads TGTGCCAGCAGCCGTGGTACTAGCGGGACCTACAGTTACGAGCAGTACTTC. Its translation is CASSRGTSGTYSYEQYF.

The V and J genes are TRBV5-4 and TRBJ2-1, with D perhaps matching TRBD2 (5 bases). The CDR3 length is 15 residues. Germline CDR1 reads SGHNT; CDR2 reads YYREEE (reference sequence). The V end lost 2 bases, the J end lost 4 bases, and 13 bases lay between the germline ends. CDR3 region: CASSLESGLYNEQFF. In nucleotides, the CDR3 is TGTGCCAGCAGCTTAGAAAGCGGACTTTACAATGAGCAGTTCTTC.

This chain connects TRBV7-8 to TRBJ1-1; weak D call: TRBD1 (5 bases). V lost 3 bases and J lost 2, with 19 bases in between. There are 17 residues in the CDR3. Per germline, CDR1 SGHVS and CDR2 FQNEAQ. CDR3 sequence reads: CASSFTGEDLDNTEAFF. DNA of the CDR3: TGTGCCAGCAGCTTCACGGGGGAGGATTTGGATAACACTGAAGCTTTCTTT.

This sequence joins TRBV10-2 and TRBJ2-3; the match to TRBD2 covers 14 bases. The germline CDR1 and CDR2 sequences are WSHSY and SAAADI. CDR3 length equals 15 residues. Trimming removed 8 bases from V and 5 bases from J; junction bases left unmatched: 6. The CDR3 here is CASCGTSGSGDTQYF. CDR3 nucleotide sequence: TGCGCCAGCTGCGGGACTAGCGGGAGTGGAGATACGCAGTATTTT.

The J gene is TRBJ2-7, the V gene TRBV7-2; tentative D call: TRBD1 (5 bases). The CDR3 runs 16 residues. The germline V gene encodes CDR1 SGHTA and CDR2 FQGNSA. The ends were cut back, 4 bases at V and 0 bases at J, with 16 bases in the middle. The CDR3 region has the DNA TGTGCCAGCAGCTCGCACCCCAGGGAATTCTCCTACGAGCAGTACTTC. Amino acids: CASSSHPREFSYEQYF.

The J gene is TRBJ2-2, the V gene TRBV6-4, with D perhaps assigned TRBD1 or TRBD2 (5 bases each). In germline, CDR1 is MRHNA, CDR2 SNTAGT. The V gene lost 5 bases and the J gene lost 6 bases, with 19 bases spanning the gap. CDR3 length: 16 residues. In DNA, the CDR3 is TGTGCCAGCAGTCGGCGATTAGGGACCGCAGCCGGGGAGCTGTTTTTT. It translates to CASSRRLGTAAGELFF.

Worth noting for this clone: This sample also contains other DNA sequences that code for the same CDR3. The chain uses TRBV19 and TRBJ1-5; the D is unclear. CDR3 length: 14 residues. Trimming took off 2 bases at V and 4 bases at J, with 9 bases between the two ends. Germline V gene lookup returns CDR1 LNHDA and CDR2 SQIVND (reference sequence). The CDR3 is CASSIPPGNQPQHF. The CDR3 DNA is TGTGCCAGTAGTATACCGCCCGGGAATCAGCCCCAGCATTTT.

The rearrangement links TRBV9 to TRBJ2-7, with D unresolved. Germline V gene data show CDR1 as SGDLS and CDR2 as YYNGEE. The germline V and J ends were trimmed by 0 bases and 2 bases, with 9 bases remaining between them. The CDR3 runs to 14 residues. CDR3 in amino acids: CASSVAPQPYEQYF. CDR3 sequence (DNA): TGTGCCAGCAGCGTAGCTCCCCAGCCCTACGAGCAGTACTTC.